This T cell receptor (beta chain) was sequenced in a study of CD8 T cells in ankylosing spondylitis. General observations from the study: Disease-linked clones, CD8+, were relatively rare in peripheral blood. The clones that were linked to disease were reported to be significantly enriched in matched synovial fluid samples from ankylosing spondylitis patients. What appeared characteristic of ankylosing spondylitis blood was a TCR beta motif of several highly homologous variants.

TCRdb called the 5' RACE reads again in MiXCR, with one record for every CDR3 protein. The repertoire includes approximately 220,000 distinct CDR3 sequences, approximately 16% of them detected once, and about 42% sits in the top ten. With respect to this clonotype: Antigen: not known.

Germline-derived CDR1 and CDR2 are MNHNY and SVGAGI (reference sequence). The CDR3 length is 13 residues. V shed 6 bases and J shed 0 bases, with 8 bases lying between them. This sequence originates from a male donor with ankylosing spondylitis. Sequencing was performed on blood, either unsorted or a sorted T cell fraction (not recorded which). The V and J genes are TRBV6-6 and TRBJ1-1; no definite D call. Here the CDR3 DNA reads TGTGCCAGCAGGATCCAGGTGAACACTGAAGCTTTCTTT. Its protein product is CASRIQVNTEAFF.